These 32 T cell receptor beta chains originate from one sample sequenced in a study of shared clonotypes between healthy human individuals. Produced via immunoSEQ multiplex PCR; TCRdb's table is partial and in-frame only. The table has approximately 2.1 million clones, over 90% seen once; the top ten hold 0.39%. The sample taken for sequencing was naive CD4+ T cells from PBMCs. Documented subset: CD45RA+ positively selected. The receptors come from a young man in good health. Some clones in this sample may be carry-over from other donors' samples.

In DNA form, the CDR3 reads TGTGCCAGCAGCTCCCTAACAAGGGGGACCGGGGAGCTGTTTTTT. This encodes CASSSLTRGTGELFF. J is TRBJ2-2 and V is TRBV11-2; a possible D gene is TRBD1 (6 bases). The CDR3 consists of 15 residues. The germline CDR1 and CDR2 sequences are SGHAT and FQNNGV. Trimming took 4 bases from V and 5 from J, leaving 14 bases between them.

The chain combines TRBV11-2 with TRBJ2-5; D is perhaps TRBD1 (6 bases). V gave up 2 bases and J gave up 4 bases, with 17 bases separating them. The CDR3 is 16 amino acids. Germline V gene sequence: CDR1 SGHAT, CDR2 FQNNGV. CDR3 region: CASSLQRQGIGETQYF. CDR3 coding DNA: TGTGCCAGCAGCTTACAACGGCAGGGGATCGGAGAGACCCAGTACTTC.

The chain uses TRBV4-3 and TRBJ1-1; TRBD1 matches at 7 bases. After removal of 3 bases from V and 2 bases from J, the junction contained 15 bases not matched to a gene. This CDR3 region has 18 residues. The germline gives CDR1 LGHNA, CDR2 YSLEER. CDR3 nucleotides: TGCGCCAGCAGCCAGGCCCGGGGAGGGGGCGTAACAAACACTGAAGCTTTCTTT. The encoded protein is CASSQARGGGVTNTEAFF.

V usage is TRBV5-4 and J usage is TRBJ2-7; the match to TRBD1 covers 10 bases. Trimming removed 5 bases from V and 6 bases from J; junction bases left unmatched: 11. Germline V lookup: CDR1 SGHNT, CDR2 YYREEE (reference sequence). The CDR3 is 15 amino acids. This CDR3 is CASRRQGARRVEQYF. CDR3 DNA sequence: TGTGCCAGCAGAAGACAGGGGGCGAGGCGTGTCGAGCAGTACTTC.

To note about this clone: This CDR3 is also generated by other DNA sequences in the sample. The V and J genes are TRBV5-1 and TRBJ2-5, with 7 bases that match TRBD1. CDR3 length: 15 amino acids. Unmatched junction bases numbered 3, after V lost 0 bases and J lost 1 base. Looked up from germline, CDR1 is SGHRS and CDR2 is YFSETQ. The CDR3 DNA sequence: TGCGCCAGCAGCTTGGGACAGGGAGTCCAAGAGACCCAGTACTTC. The encoded protein is CASSLGQGVQETQYF.

The chain joins TRBV5-4 to TRBJ2-2; weak D call: TRBD1 (6 bases). V was cut by 2 bases and J by 0 bases, with 11 bases left in between. Germline V gene data show CDR1 as SGHNT and CDR2 as YYREEE (reference sequence). There are 16 residues in the CDR3. The CDR3 DNA is TGTGCCAGCAGCTTCACAGGGTGGTCGAACACCGGGGAGCTGTTTTTT. The encoded protein is CASSFTGWSNTGELFF.

The gene calls are TRBV7-3 and TRBJ1-2; TRBD1 is a possible D gene (5 bases). The germline V gene encodes CDR1 SGHTA and CDR2 FQGTGA. V shed 1 base and J shed 2 bases, with 8 bases lying between them. CDR3 length: 14 amino acids. Written as DNA, the CDR3 is TGTGCCAGCAGCTTAAATCCAGGGAACTATGGCTACACCTTC. Its protein product is CASSLNPGNYGYTF.

This chain connects TRBV7-9 to TRBJ2-1, with 12 bases fitting TRBD2. The CDR3 is 17 residues long. CDR1 SEHNR and CDR2 FQNEAQ come from the germline V gene (reference sequence). J was trimmed by 2 bases and V by 5 bases; bases with no gene match: 7. The CDR3 sequence is CASSRSRLAGAYNEQFF. CDR3 nucleotides: TGTGCCAGCAGCCGATCGAGACTAGCGGGGGCCTACAATGAGCAGTTCTTC.

This clone occurred once. The J gene is TRBJ1-2, the V gene TRBV5-1; 8 bases map to TRBD1. The germline CDR1 and CDR2 sequences are SGHRS and YFSETQ. The CDR3 runs to 15 residues. V shed 0 bases, J shed 3 bases, and the junction held 4 bases outside the gene matches. In nucleotides, the CDR3 is TGCGCCAGCAGCTTGGGGACAGGGAGGGACTATGGCTACACCTTC. Translating it yields CASSLGTGRDYGYTF.

This chain joins TRBV5-4 and TRBJ1-2; D is undetermined. V was clipped by 1 base and J by 0 bases, with 7 bases between them. The CDR3 loop spans 14 amino acids. Germline CDR1 and CDR2: SGHNT and YYREEE (reference sequence). In DNA form, the CDR3 reads TGTGCCAGCAGCTTGACACCTCCTAACTATGGCTACACCTTC. Protein: CASSLTPPNYGYTF.

V gene TRBV15 combines with J gene TRBJ2-3; 13 positions match TRBD2. This CDR3 is 16 amino acids long. The ends lost 2 bases at V and 5 bases at J; junction bases unmatched: 4. Germline V gene lookup returns CDR1 LNHNV and CDR2 YYDKDF (reference sequence). The CDR3 reads CATSRRLAGGIDTQYF. The DNA of the CDR3 is TGTGCCACCAGCAGAAGACTAGCGGGAGGAATAGATACGCAGTATTTT.

The CDR3: CAWSYGTSGSVAGETQYF. DNA for the CDR3: TGTGCCTGGAGTTACGGGACTAGCGGGAGTGTTGCTGGTGAGACCCAGTACTTC. The chain joins TRBV30 to TRBJ2-5; TRBD2 agrees at 14 bases. The ends lost 2 bases at V and 5 bases at J; junction bases unmatched: 13. The CDR3 runs to 18 residues. Germline values: CDR1 GTSNPN, CDR2 SVGIG (reference sequence).

The chain recombines TRBV27 with TRBJ2-3, with D possibly TRBD2 on 6 matching bases. CDR1 is MNHEY, CDR2 SMNVEV, per germline (reference sequence). CDR3 size: 14 residues. The V and J ends lost 5 bases and 1 base respectively, with 10 bases between them. The CDR3 spells CASSGGSRTDTQYF. The CDR3 nucleotides are TGTGCCAGCAGTGGGGGGTCCCGCACAGATACGCAGTATTTT.

The gene calls are TRBV10-1 and TRBJ2-7; D might be TRBD2 (6 bases). The CDR3 has 14 residues. Trimming stripped 4 bases from V and 6 bases from J, with 16 bases between. Germline V CDR1 and CDR2: WNHNN, SYGVQD (reference sequence). The CDR3 nucleotides are TGCGCCAGCAGTGCTGGGACTCCTCGGTGCGAGCAGTACTTC. This gives the protein CASSAGTPRCEQYF.

This chain links TRBV10-3 with TRBJ2-7; a weak D match, TRBD1 (5 bases). Germline CDR1 ENHRY, CDR2 SYGVKD. This CDR3 spans 15 amino acids. V was pared by 0 bases and J by 2 bases, with 11 bases between. The CDR3 region is CAISESIGAPYEQYF. The CDR3, as DNA: TGTGCCATCAGTGAGTCGATAGGGGCCCCCTACGAGCAGTACTTC.

This sequence joins TRBV18 and TRBJ1-3; D ambiguous. The V and J ends lost 6 bases and 2 bases respectively, with 20 bases between them. The germline CDR1 and CDR2 sequences are KGHSH and LQKENI. The CDR3 runs 17 residues. This CDR3 is CASSDDLRRSAGNTIYF. CDR3 sequence (DNA): TGTGCCAGCTCTGATGACCTGAGGAGGAGCGCTGGAAACACCATATATTTT. The full variable domain, completed using reference TRBV18 and TRBJ1-3, is NAGVMQNPRHLVRRRGQEARLRCSPMKGHSHVYWYRQLPEEGLKFMVYLQKENIIDESGMPKERFSAEFPKEGPSILRIQQVVRGDSAAYFCASSDDLRRSAGNTIYFGEGSWLTVV.

The rearrangement links TRBV9 to TRBJ1-2, with D perhaps TRBD1 (6 bases). CDR1 is SGDLS and CDR2 is YYNGEE in the germline V gene. Trimming took off 0 bases at V and 3 bases at J, with 12 bases between the two ends. CDR3 length: 15 amino acids. The CDR3 sequence: CASSVDGRGDYGYTF. The CDR3 bases are TGTGCCAGCAGCGTAGATGGCAGGGGAGACTATGGCTACACCTTC.

This chain links TRBV28 with TRBJ2-7, with TRBD2 matching 9 bases. V lost 3 bases to trimming and J lost 4 bases; unmatched junction nucleotides: 7. Germline CDR1 MDHEN, CDR2 SYDVKM. The CDR3 contains 15 residues. CDR3 nucleotides: TGTGCCAGCAGTTTCGGGCTAGCGGGACAGTACGAGCAGTACTTC. This translates into CASSFGLAGQYEQYF.

The genes are TRBV9 and TRBJ2-1; 10 bases line up with TRBD2. The V segment lost 4 bases and the J segment 0 bases; nucleotides outside the gene matches: 4. Per the germline V gene, CDR1 is SGDLS and CDR2 is YYNGEE. The CDR3 length is 16 residues. CDR3 region: CASSLSGRASYNEQFF. DNA for the CDR3: TGTGCCAGCAGCTTGAGCGGGAGGGCCTCCTACAATGAGCAGTTCTTC.

This chain uses TRBV30 with TRBJ2-7; 14 nucleotides agree with TRBD2. The germline gives CDR1 GTSNPN, CDR2 SVGIG (reference sequence). CDR3 length: 14 residues. Trimming cost V 5 bases and J 6 bases; bases outside gene matches: 6. The CDR3: CAWRLAGGPAEQYF. In DNA, the CDR3 is TGTGCCTGGCGACTAGCGGGAGGGCCAGCCGAGCAGTACTTC.

The chain employs TRBV5-4 and TRBJ2-1; D unclear. V was shortened by 0 bases and J by 7 bases, with 11 bases between the two germline ends. CDR1 and CDR2 (germline): SGHNT, YYREEE (reference sequence). The CDR3 totals 14 residues. CDR3 coding DNA: TGTGCCAGCAGCTTGGATCAGGCTACAAATGAGCAGTTCTTC. Its protein is CASSLDQATNEQFF.

The chain is built from TRBV28 and TRBJ2-7; no definite D call. V was shortened by 5 bases and J by 2 bases, with 13 bases between the two germline ends. CDR1 and CDR2 from the germline V gene are MDHEN and SYDVKM. The CDR3 extends over 14 amino acids. The CDR3 DNA reads as TGTGCCAGCAGTCTCCGCCCCGTTACCTACGAGCAGTACTTC. It is translated as CASSLRPVTYEQYF.

This clone was detected only once. This sequence joins TRBV5-1 and TRBJ2-1, with D possibly being TRBD1 (5 bases). The CDR3 has 15 amino acids. The V gene's germline CDR1 is SGHRS and CDR2 YFSETQ. Trimming took 0 bases from V and 2 from J, leaving 9 bases between them. The CDR3 spells CASSLDRNPYNEQFF. The CDR3 DNA is TGCGCCAGCAGCTTGGACAGGAACCCCTACAATGAGCAGTTCTTC.

The chain uses TRBV2 and TRBJ1-1; 7 bases match TRBD1. Germline CDR1 is SNHLY and CDR2 is FYNNEI. This CDR3 is 13 amino acids long. Trimming removed 6 bases from V and 3 bases from J; junction bases left unmatched: 4. This chain's CDR3 is CASSATGYTEAFF. CDR3 in DNA: TGTGCCAGCAGCGCGACAGGGTACACTGAAGCTTTCTTT. Filled out from reference TRBV2 and TRBJ1-1, the complete variable domain reads EPEVTQTPSHQVTQMGQEVILRCVPISNHLYFYWYRQILGQKVEFLVSFYNNEISEKSEIFDDQFSVERPDGSNFTLKIRSTKLEDSAMYFCASSATGYTEAFFGQGTRLTVV.

The V call is TRBV5-1, the J call TRBJ1-4; D gene ambiguous. Between the trimmed V and J ends, which lost 0 bases and 6 bases, there was a span of 9 bases. The CDR3 covers 14 residues. From germline, CDR1 is SGHRS and CDR2 YFSETQ. CDR3 sequence reads: CASSLGGGYEKLFF. In DNA form, the CDR3 reads TGCGCCAGCAGCTTGGGTGGCGGTTATGAAAAACTGTTTTTT.

This chain links TRBV7-3 with TRBJ2-5; 7 positions match TRBD2. The CDR3 is 15 amino acids. Germline loops: CDR1 SGHTA, CDR2 FQGTGA. After removal of 0 bases from V and 5 bases from J, the junction contained 6 bases not matched to a gene. The CDR3 sequence: CASSLTGGSWETQYF. The CDR3 DNA sequence: TGTGCCAGCAGCTTAACGGGCGGGAGTTGGGAGACCCAGTACTTC. The variable domain in full, with the rest retrieved from reference TRBV7-3 and TRBJ2-5, is GAGVSQTPSNKVTEKGKYVELRCDPISGHTALYWYRQSLGQGPEFLIYFQGTGAADDSGLPNDRFFAVRPEGSVSTLKIQRTERGDSAVYLCASSLTGGSWETQYFGPGTRLLVL.

J is TRBJ1-1 and V is TRBV5-1; D is ambiguous. This CDR3 has 15 residues. Trimming removed 0 bases at V and 7 bases at J, with 16 bases between. Per germline, CDR1 SGHRS and CDR2 YFSETQ. The CDR3 DNA reads as TGCGCCAGCAGCTTGGAAGGTCCTCCTTCTATTGAAGCTTTCTTT. This sequence encodes CASSLEGPPSIEAFF.

The sample holds one count of this clone. The chain joins TRBV29-1 to TRBJ2-3; D call uncertain. The CDR3 extends over 12 amino acids. The germline V and J ends were trimmed by 6 bases and 1 base, with 8 bases remaining between them. The germline CDR1 and CDR2 sequences are SQVTM and ANQGSEA. CDR3 in DNA: TGCAGCGTCTCTAGGGGCACAGATACGCAGTATTTT. This gives the protein CSVSRGTDTQYF.

V usage is TRBV6-1 and J usage is TRBJ1-1; D perhaps matches TRBD1 (6 bases). The ends were cut back, 4 bases at V and 1 base at J, with 16 bases in the middle. The CDR3 is 16 residues long. The germline V gene encodes CDR1 MNHNS and CDR2 SASEGT. DNA for the CDR3: TGTGCCAGCAGTGCCTACCGCGGGGGGCAGAACACTGAAGCTTTCTTT. This gives the protein CASSAYRGGQNTEAFF.

This clone showed up just once. The chain links TRBV9 to TRBJ2-5, with 7 bases identical to TRBD1. V was pared by 3 bases and J by 3 bases, with 5 bases of the junction left unmatched. Germline loops: CDR1 SGDLS, CDR2 YYNGEE. CDR3 length: 14 amino acids. The CDR3 is CASSAHTGEETQYF. The CDR3 bases are TGTGCCAGCAGCGCCCATACAGGGGAAGAGACCCAGTACTTC. The whole variable domain, remainder taken from reference TRBV9 and TRBJ2-5, is DSGVTQTPKHLITATGQRVTLRCSPRSGDLSVYWYQQSLDQGLQFLIQYYNGEERAKGNILERFSAQQFPDLHSELNLSSLELGDSALYFCASSAHTGEETQYFGPGTRLLVL.

This clone came up once. The V call is TRBV4-1, the J call TRBJ2-1; TRBD2 might be the D (6 bases). The CDR3 runs to 15 residues. CDR1 and CDR2 (germline): MGHRA, YSYEKL. V dropped 6 bases and J dropped 5 bases, with 17 bases sitting between them. CDR3 DNA sequence: TGCGCCAGCAGAGGGGTGCTAGCGATCGACAATGAGCAGTTCTTC. It specifies CASRGVLAIDNEQFF.

The chain has TRBV6-1 and TRBJ1-1; D remains unclear. Trimming cost V 4 bases and J 0 bases, with 18 bases left between them. The germline V gene encodes CDR1 MNHNS and CDR2 SASEGT. The CDR3 length is 17 residues. For the CDR3, the DNA is TGTGCCAGCAGTGCCTACGGTCGCGTGATCATGAACACTGAAGCTTTCTTT. Translation gives CASSAYGRVIMNTEAFF.